This T cell receptor (beta chain) was retrieved from a study of tumour-infiltrating T cells in Burkitt lymphoma. Study at large: Productive clonality predicted overall and progression-free survival.

The assay was immunoSEQ multiplex PCR, and TCRdb's table has in-frame clones only and misses some. The sample has some 13,000 clones, 65% to 90% seen once. This CDR3 spans 16 amino acids. CDR1 is LGHNA, CDR2 YSLEER, per germline. V lost 1 base and J lost 7; bases outside the gene matches: 9. Sample: tumor tissue. The source is a human donor with diffuse large B-cell lymphoma. The V call is TRBV4-3, the J call TRBJ2-1; 8 bases align to TRBD2. The CDR3 here is CASSQGSGLGLNEQFF. The CDR3 bases are TGCGCCAGCAGCCAAGGTTCGGGACTAGGTTTAAATGAGCAGTTCTTC.